Below, one TCR beta chain is given with its context. Its antigen remains unidentified. TCR sequencing used cDNA made by reverse transcription of extracted RNA. Some clones are missing from TCRdb's copy, which holds only in-frame ones; the method was immunoSEQ multiplex PCR. The table has 220,000 or so clones, more than 45% seen once; the top ten hold 0.45%. Peripheral blood samples and lesional scalp punch biopsies were obtained from alopecia areata patients. Starting from PBMCs, sorting isolated CD4+ and CD8+ T cells. The data derive from a study of CD8+ T cells in alopecia areata. In the study overall: Tofacitinib exposure lasted 6 to 18 months, followed by 6 months off drug.

CDR1 and CDR2 from the germline V gene are SGHTA and FQGTGA. The V end lost 5 bases, the J end lost 8 bases, and 15 bases lay between the germline ends. CDR3 length: 13 amino acids. Study results and caveats: Normal scalp had lower clonality than lesional scalp, with alopecia totalis/universalis lesions showing this most strongly.

The TCR comes from a human donor with alopecia areata. This material consisted of CD4+ T cells sorted from blood, taken at week 0. The gene calls are TRBV7-3 and TRBJ1-2; perhaps TRBD1 as D (5 bases). The CDR3 DNA follows: TGTGCCAGCAGCCGCCGGGACGGTCGGGGCTACACCTTC. Protein product: CASSRRDGRGYTF.